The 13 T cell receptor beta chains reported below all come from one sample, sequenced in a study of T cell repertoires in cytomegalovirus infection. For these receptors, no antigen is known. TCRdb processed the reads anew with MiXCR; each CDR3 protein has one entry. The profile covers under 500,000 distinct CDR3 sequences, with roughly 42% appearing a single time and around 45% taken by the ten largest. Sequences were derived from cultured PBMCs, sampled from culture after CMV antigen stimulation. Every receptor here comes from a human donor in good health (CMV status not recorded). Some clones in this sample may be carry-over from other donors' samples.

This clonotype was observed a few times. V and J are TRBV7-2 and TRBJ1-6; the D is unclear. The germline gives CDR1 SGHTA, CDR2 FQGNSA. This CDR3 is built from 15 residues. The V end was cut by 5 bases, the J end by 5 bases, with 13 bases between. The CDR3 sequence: CASSNRAANNSPLHF. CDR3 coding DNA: TGTGCCAGCAGCAACCGGGCTGCAAATAATTCACCCCTCCACTTT.

Here the CDR3 DNA reads TGTGCCAGCAGCGCACGGGGGGGCCTAAGTACAGATACGCAGTATTTT. Its protein product is CASSARGGLSTDTQYF. The rearrangement uses TRBV9 and TRBJ2-3, with 8 bases lining up with TRBD2. J lost 3 bases, V lost 3 bases, and 9 bases had no gene match. Germline CDR1 is SGDLS and CDR2 is YYNGEE. The CDR3 loop spans 16 amino acids.

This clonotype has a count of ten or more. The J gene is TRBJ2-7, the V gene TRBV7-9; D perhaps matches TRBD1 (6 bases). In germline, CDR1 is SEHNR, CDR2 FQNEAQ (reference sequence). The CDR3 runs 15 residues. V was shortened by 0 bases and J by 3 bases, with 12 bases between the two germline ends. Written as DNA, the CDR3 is TGTGCCAGCAGCTTAGCCTTGGACAGAGACTACGAGCAGTACTTC. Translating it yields CASSLALDRDYEQYF.

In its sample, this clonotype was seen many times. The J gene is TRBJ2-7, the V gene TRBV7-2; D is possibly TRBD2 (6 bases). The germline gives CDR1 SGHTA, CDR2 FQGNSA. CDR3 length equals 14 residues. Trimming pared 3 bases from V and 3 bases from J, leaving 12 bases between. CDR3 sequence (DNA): TGTGCCAGCAGCTTCGCCGGGACTCGCTACGAGCAGTACTTC. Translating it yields CASSFAGTRYEQYF.

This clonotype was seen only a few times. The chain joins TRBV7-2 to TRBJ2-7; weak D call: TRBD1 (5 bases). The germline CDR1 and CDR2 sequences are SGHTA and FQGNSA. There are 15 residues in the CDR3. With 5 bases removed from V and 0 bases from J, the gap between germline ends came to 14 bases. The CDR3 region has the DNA TGTGCCAGCAGCAAATCACAGGTGATCTCCTACGAGCAGTACTTC. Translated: CASSKSQVISYEQYF.

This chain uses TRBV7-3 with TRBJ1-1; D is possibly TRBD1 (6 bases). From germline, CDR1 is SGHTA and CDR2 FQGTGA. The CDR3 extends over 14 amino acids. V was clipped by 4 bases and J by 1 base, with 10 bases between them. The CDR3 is CASSSVDRNTEAFF. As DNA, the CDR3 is TGTGCCAGCAGCTCCGTGGACAGGAACACTGAAGCTTTCTTT.

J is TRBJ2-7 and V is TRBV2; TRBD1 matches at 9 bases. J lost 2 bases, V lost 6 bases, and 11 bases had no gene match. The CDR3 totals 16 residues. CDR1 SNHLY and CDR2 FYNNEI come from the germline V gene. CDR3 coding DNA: TGTGCCAGCAGAGCTACACCGGGACAGGGTACCTACGAGCAGTACTTC. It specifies CASRATPGQGTYEQYF.

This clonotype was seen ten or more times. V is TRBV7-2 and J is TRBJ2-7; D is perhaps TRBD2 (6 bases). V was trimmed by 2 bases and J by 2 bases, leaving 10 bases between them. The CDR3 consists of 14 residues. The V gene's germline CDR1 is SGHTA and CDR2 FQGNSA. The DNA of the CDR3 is TGTGCCAGCAGCTTAAGGGACTCCCCCTACGAGCAGTACTTC. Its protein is CASSLRDSPYEQYF.

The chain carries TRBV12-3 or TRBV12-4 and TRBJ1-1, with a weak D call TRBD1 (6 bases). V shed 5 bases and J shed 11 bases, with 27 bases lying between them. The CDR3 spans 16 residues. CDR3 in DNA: TGTGCCAGCAGTATGGCCGGGTCAGGAGGGGGGATAGCGGCTTTCTTT. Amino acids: CASSMAGSGGGIAAFF.

DNA for the CDR3: TGTGCCAGCAGCGAGACTAGTTACCGGGAGCAGTTCTTC. Its translation: CASSETSYREQFF. This chain links TRBV7-4 with TRBJ2-1; TRBD2 is a possible D gene (6 bases). With 5 bases removed from V and 10 bases from J, the gap between germline ends came to 15 bases. The germline CDR1 and CDR2 sequences are SGHVT and SQSDAQ. The length of the CDR3 is 13 residues.

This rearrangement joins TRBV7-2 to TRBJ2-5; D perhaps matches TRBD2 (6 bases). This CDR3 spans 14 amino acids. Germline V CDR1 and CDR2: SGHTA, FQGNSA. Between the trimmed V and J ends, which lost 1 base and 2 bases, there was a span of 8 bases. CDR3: CASSLGSGQETQYF. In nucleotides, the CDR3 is TGTGCCAGCAGCTTAGGGAGCGGGCAAGAGACCCAGTACTTC.

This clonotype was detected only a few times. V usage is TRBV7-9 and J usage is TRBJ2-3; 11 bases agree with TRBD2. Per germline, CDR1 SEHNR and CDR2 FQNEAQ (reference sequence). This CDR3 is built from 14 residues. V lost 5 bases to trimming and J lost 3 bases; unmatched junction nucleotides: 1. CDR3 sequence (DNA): TGTGCCAGCAGCACTAGCGGGAGTACAGATACGCAGTATTTT. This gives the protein CASSTSGSTDTQYF.

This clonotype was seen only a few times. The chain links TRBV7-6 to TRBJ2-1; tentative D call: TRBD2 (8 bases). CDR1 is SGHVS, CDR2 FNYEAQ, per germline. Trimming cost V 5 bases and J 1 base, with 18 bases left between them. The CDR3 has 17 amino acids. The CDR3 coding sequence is TGTGCCAGCAGCCAGGGGGACGGGAGGGGGTCCTACAATGAGCAGTTCTTC. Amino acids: CASSQGDGRGSYNEQFF. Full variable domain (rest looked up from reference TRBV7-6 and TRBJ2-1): GAGVSQSPRYKVTKRGQDVALRCDPISGHVSLYWYRQALGQGPEFLTYFNYEAQQDKSGLPNDRFSAERPEGSISTLTIQRTEQRDSAMYRCASSQGDGRGSYNEQFFGPGTRLTVL.